This entry features one TCR beta chain sequence. TCRdb's copy holds only in-frame clones and misses some; the assay was immunoSEQ multiplex PCR. The sample shows about 250,000 clones, 75% to 85% of them seen only once. This sample is part of a study of blood T cell repertoires in COVID-19. For the study at large: PBMCs, B-cell-depleted T cells, or T cells were the source of the cDNA or gDNA that made up the material.

Germline values: CDR1 SGHTA, CDR2 FQGNSA. Trimming took 1 base from V and 10 from J, leaving 26 bases between them. This CDR3 spans 18 amino acids. The clonotype comes from a man aged 50-59 years with active or convalescent COVID-19. Sequencing input: peripheral blood. The chain combines TRBV7-2 with TRBJ1-5; D not resolved. The CDR3 DNA is TGTGCCAGCAGCTTAGTAGATCTTCTGGGGAGTGGGGAACCACCCCAGCATTTT. Translation: CASSLVDLLGSGEPPQHF.